These 14 T cell receptor beta chains originate from one sample sequenced in a study of blood T cell repertoires in COVID-19. Sequencing was performed with immunoSEQ multiplex PCR; in TCRdb, only in-frame clones are kept and a portion is missing. The table lists 150,000 to 200,000 clones, 75% to 85% of them singletons. Input material: PBMCs or T cells enriched from blood (not recorded which). Source of these receptors: a woman aged 45-65 years with acute COVID-19.

J is TRBJ1-4 and V is TRBV7-9; D perhaps matches TRBD1 (6 bases). Germline V gene lookup returns CDR1 SEHNR and CDR2 FQNEAQ (reference sequence). The CDR3 has 17 residues. V lost 5 bases, J lost 8 bases, and 24 bases lay in between. This CDR3 is CASSPPTSQGGSEKLFF. CDR3 DNA sequence: TGTGCCAGCAGCCCTCCCACGTCACAGGGCGGGTCGGAAAAACTGTTTTTT.

The genes are TRBV27 and TRBJ2-7; D may be TRBD1 (6 bases). The CDR3 covers 15 residues. V lost 5 bases, J lost 1 base, and 15 bases lay in between. From germline, CDR1 is MNHEY and CDR2 SMNVEV (reference sequence). CDR3 DNA: TGTGCCAGCAGTCCTAGGGGGTTCGAGTCCTACGAGCAGTACGTC. This codes for CASSPRGFESYEQYV.

The V gene is TRBV7-8, the J gene TRBJ1-1, with D maybe TRBD1 (6 bases). The CDR3 runs to 14 residues. Germline CDR1 and CDR2: SGHVS and FQNEAQ. The V gene lost 4 bases and the J gene lost 1 base, with 10 bases spanning the gap. CDR3 protein: CASSYTQGNTEAFF. CDR3 bases: TGTGCCAGCAGCTATACACAGGGGAACACTGAAGCTTTCTTT.

The chain employs TRBV18 and TRBJ1-6, with D possibly TRBD1 on 6 matching bases. In germline, CDR1 is KGHSH, CDR2 LQKENI. The V and J ends lost 5 bases and 5 bases respectively, with 10 bases between them. The CDR3 spans 14 residues. CDR3 bases: TGTGCCAGCTCAGATCACAGGGATAATTCACCCCTCCACTTT. Its translation: CASSDHRDNSPLHF.

This chain uses TRBV7-2 with TRBJ1-4; D possibly corresponds to TRBD1 (6 bases). V lost 4 bases and J 6 bases, leaving 15 bases between the germline ends. The CDR3 is 15 residues long. Germline V gene data show CDR1 as SGHTA and CDR2 as FQGNSA. The CDR3: CASSSPTGIYEKLFF. The CDR3, as DNA: TGTGCCAGCAGCTCCCCTACAGGGATCTATGAAAAACTGTTTTTT.

Turning to this clone: Other DNA sequences in the sample encode the same CDR3. The chain uses TRBV7-9 and TRBJ2-7; the match to TRBD1 covers 7 bases. Germline values: CDR1 SEHNR, CDR2 FQNEAQ (reference sequence). The CDR3 is 14 residues long. V trimming: 1 base; J trimming: 2 bases; junction bases outside the gene matches: 2. Here the CDR3 reads CASSLDRGPYEQYV. The CDR3 DNA follows: TGTGCCAGCAGCTTAGACAGGGGACCCTACGAGCAGTACGTC.

The chain recombines TRBV4-2 with TRBJ2-7, with 7 nucleotides matching TRBD2. V lost 0 bases, J lost 2 bases, and 4 bases stayed unmatched. The CDR3 consists of 15 residues. CDR1 and CDR2 (germline): LGHNA, YNFKEQ. The CDR3 spells CASSQDLTSAYEQYV. The CDR3 nucleotides are TGTGCCAGCAGCCAAGATCTCACTAGCGCCTACGAGCAGTACGTC.

The chain links TRBV2 to TRBJ2-3, with 8 bases that match TRBD1. V lost 7 bases and J lost 1; bases outside the gene matches: 4. CDR1 is SNHLY and CDR2 is FYNNEI in the germline V gene. This CDR3 contains 14 residues. The CDR3 sequence is CASTSGQGTDTQYF. CDR3 DNA: TGTGCCAGCACCTCGGGACAGGGCACAGATACGCAGTATTTT.

This rearrangement joins TRBV27 to TRBJ1-5; D ambiguous. Per the germline V gene, CDR1 is MNHEY and CDR2 is SMNVEV (reference sequence). V shed 3 bases and J shed 6 bases, with 12 bases lying between them. CDR3 size: 14 residues. This CDR3 reads CASSLRQTGQPQHF. The CDR3 DNA follows: TGTGCCAGCAGTTTGCGTCAGACGGGTCAGCCCCAGCATTTT.

The CDR3 nucleotides read TGTGCCAGCAGCCCGACCCTGGCGGGGGGCCGGTATGGCTACACCTTC. It codes for CASSPTLAGGRYGYTF. The chain is built from TRBV3-1 (or the pseudogene TRBV3-2) and TRBJ1-2; perhaps TRBD1 as D (6 bases). The CDR3 runs 16 residues. V was cut by 4 bases and J by 5 bases, with 20 bases left in between. Germline V lookup: CDR1 LGHDT, CDR2 YNNKEL (reference sequence).

This chain uses TRBV27 with TRBJ1-1; D possibly corresponds to TRBD1 (5 bases). With 8 bases removed from V and 10 bases from J, the gap between germline ends came to 11 bases. The CDR3 length is 10 residues. CDR1 MNHEY and CDR2 SMNVEV come from the germline V gene (reference sequence). CDR3 nucleotide sequence: TGTGCCAGCGGGCGGAGGGGAGCTTTCTTT. As protein: CASGRRGAFF.

The V gene is TRBV6-4, the J gene TRBJ1-2; 7 bases are shared with TRBD1. Germline V gives CDR1 MRHNA, CDR2 SNTAGT. The junction had 16 bases not matched to a gene; V was cut back by 4 bases and J by 8 bases. The CDR3 has 16 amino acids. The CDR3 DNA is TGTGCCAGCAGTGTTACGCCGGGACAGACTTTAAAGGGCTACACCTTC. Translation: CASSVTPGQTLKGYTF.

The chain employs TRBV19 and TRBJ2-3, with 14 positions matching TRBD2. The CDR3 consists of 17 residues. Trimming took 7 bases from V and 3 from J; bases not matched to a gene: 9. The germline V gene encodes CDR1 LNHDA and CDR2 SQIVND (reference sequence). The CDR3 protein is CASTPTSGGAWTDTQYF. CDR3 nucleotides: TGTGCCAGTACTCCGACTAGCGGGGGGGCTTGGACAGATACGCAGTATTTT.

The DNA of the CDR3 is TGCGCCAGCAGCCCTGATCCGACGACAGCTGAATATGGCTACACCTTC. Translation: CASSPDPTTAEYGYTF. This sequence joins TRBV5-1 and TRBJ1-2; TRBD1 might be the D (5 bases). This CDR3 has 16 residues. Trimming pared 4 bases from V and 5 bases from J, leaving 21 bases between. Germline CDR1 reads SGHRS; CDR2 reads YFSETQ.